This T cell receptor beta chain was recorded in a study of T cells in localized non-small cell lung cancer. Regarding the study as a whole: The highest T cell clonality was in uninvolved adjacent lung, above tumor.

Concerning this clone itself: Antigen: not known.

With 5 bases removed from V and 4 bases from J, the gap between germline ends came to 11 bases. The CDR3 is made up of 13 amino acids. Per germline, CDR1 SQVTM and CDR2 ANQGSEA. The repertoire was sequenced with immunoSEQ multiplex PCR; TCRdb's copy has only in-frame clones and lacks some. Of over 15,000 clones listed, about 89% are singletons. The TCR was taken from a female donor at least 60 years old with stage III squamous cell lung carcinoma. The specimen comprised peripheral blood, sampled before any cancer treatment. The chain is built from TRBV29-1 and TRBJ2-2; unclear D gene. CDR3 nucleotides: TGCAGCGTTCGTGCGAGCCCCACCGGGGAGCTGTTTTTT. Its translation is CSVRASPTGELFF.